A selection of T cell receptor beta chains follows, all from one sample in a study of T cell responses to AZD1222 COVID-19 vaccine. The method was immunoSEQ multiplex PCR; TCRdb's version includes in-frame clones alone and lacks a portion of them. The repertoire holds roughly 51,000 clones, with 80% to 90% as singletons. The source material was peripheral blood, sampled 28 days after the second AZD1222 dose. Receptor source: an adult who received the AZD1222 COVID-19 vaccine. Both conserved end residues are part of each CDR3. A D gene is named only where the DNA matches it firmly. Not every row has a clone size; where given, it reads once, few, many or a size class.

V gene: TRBV6-4
J gene: TRBJ1-1
clone size: NA
D gene: NA
CDR3 protein: CASSDEGGTEAFF
CDR3 DNA: TGTGCCAGCAGTGACGAGGGAGGCACTGAAGCTTTCTTT

V gene: TRBV4-2
J gene: TRBJ1-2
clone size: NA
D gene: NA
CDR3 protein: CASSQDRIRNNYGYTF
CDR3 DNA: TGTGCCAGCAGCCAAGATCGTATCAGGAATAACTATGGCTACACCTTC

V gene: TRBV5-1
J gene: TRBJ2-3
clone size: NA
D gene: TRBD2
CDR3 protein: CASSFRDYQDTQYF
CDR3 DNA: TGCGCCAGCAGCTTTAGGGACTATCAAGATACGCAGTATTTT

V gene: TRBV19
J gene: TRBJ1-4
clone size: NA
D gene: NA
CDR3 protein: CASSTAATNEKLFF
CDR3 DNA: TGTGCCAGTAGTACAGCTGCAACTAATGAAAAACTGTTTTTT

V gene: TRBV5-1
J gene: TRBJ2-1
clone size: NA
D gene: TRBD1
CDR3 protein: CASSWGQARNEQFF
CDR3 DNA: TGCGCCAGCAGCTGGGGACAGGCTCGCAATGAGCAGTTCTTC

V gene: TRBV12-2
J gene: TRBJ1-1
clone size: NA
D gene: NA
CDR3 protein: CASRLFERLGTEAFF
CDR3 DNA: TGTGCAAGTCGCTTATTTGAGAGGTTGGGCACTGAAGCTTTCTTT

V gene: TRBV7-8
J gene: TRBJ2-5
clone size: NA
D gene: TRBD2
CDR3 protein: CASSSLLAGGPTVETQYF
CDR3 DNA: TGTGCCAGCAGCTCACTTCTAGCGGGAGGGCCCACAGTGGAGACCCAGTACTTC

V gene: TRBV3-1/TRBV3-2
J gene: TRBJ1-2
clone size: NA
D gene: NA
CDR3 protein: CASSPGRFNYGYTF
CDR3 DNA: TGTGCCAGCAGCCCGGGGAGGTTCAACTATGGCTACACCTTC

V gene: TRBV3-1/TRBV3-2
J gene: TRBJ2-2
clone size: NA
D gene: TRBD2
CDR3 protein: CASSQLAGDHTGELFF
CDR3 DNA: TGTGCCAGCAGCCAACTGGCGGGAGACCACACCGGGGAGCTGTTTTTT

V gene: TRBV18
J gene: TRBJ2-6
clone size: NA
D gene: TRBD1
CDR3 protein: CASSDRGSGANVLTF
CDR3 DNA: TGTGCCAGCTCAGACAGGGGGTCTGGGGCCAACGTCCTGACTTTC

V gene: TRBV5-1
J gene: TRBJ1-5
clone size: NA
D gene: NA
CDR3 protein: CASSSAGANTPTYSNQPQHF
CDR3 DNA: TGCGCCAGCAGCTCGGCCGGTGCGAACACCCCAACTTATAGCAATCAGCCCCAGCATTTT

V gene: TRBV11-3
J gene: TRBJ2-1
clone size: medium-sized
D gene: NA
CDR3 protein: CASSLSLGSNEQFF
CDR3 DNA: TGTGCCAGCAGCTTATCCCTTGGGAGCAATGAGCAGTTCTTC

V gene: TRBV5-4
J gene: TRBJ2-5
clone size: few
D gene: TRBD2
CDR3 protein: CASSAEGLAGVGETQYF
CDR3 DNA: TGTGCCAGCAGCGCAGAAGGACTAGCGGGAGTGGGGGAGACCCAGTACTTC

V gene: TRBV11-3
J gene: TRBJ2-7
clone size: NA
D gene: TRBD2
CDR3 protein: CASSLVGLAGAGEQYF
CDR3 DNA: TGTGCCAGCAGCTTAGTTGGACTAGCTGGAGCCGGCGAGCAGTACTTC

V gene: TRBV3-1/TRBV3-2
J gene: TRBJ1-2
clone size: NA
D gene: NA
CDR3 protein: CASSQGPANYGYTF
CDR3 DNA: TGTGCCAGCAGCCAGGGGCCCGCTAACTATGGCTACACCTTC

V gene: TRBV10-3
J gene: TRBJ2-3
clone size: NA
D gene: NA
CDR3 protein: CAIVRAVSGPDTQYF
CDR3 DNA: TGTGCCATCGTACGGGCGGTTAGCGGACCAGATACGCAGTATTTT

V gene: TRBV5-1
J gene: TRBJ1-3
clone size: NA
D gene: TRBD1
CDR3 protein: CASSPLGWGTGEISGNTIYF
CDR3 DNA: TGCGCCAGCAGCCCCCTCGGGTGGGGGACAGGGGAAATCTCTGGAAACACCATATATTTT

V gene: TRBV5-8
J gene: TRBJ2-5
clone size: once
D gene: NA
CDR3 protein: CASSLLSVETQYF
CDR3 DNA: TGTGCCAGCAGCTTGTTATCAGTGGAGACCCAGTACTTC

V gene: TRBV10-3
J gene: TRBJ2-2
clone size: NA
D gene: NA
CDR3 protein: CAISAGQITGELFF
CDR3 DNA: TGTGCCATCAGTGCCGGACAGATAACCGGGGAGCTGTTTTTT

V gene: TRBV6-1
J gene: TRBJ2-2
clone size: NA
D gene: NA
CDR3 protein: CASSEGVAAGELFF
CDR3 DNA: TGTGCCAGCAGTGAAGGCGTGGCCGCCGGGGAGCTGTTTTTT

V gene: TRBV7-2
J gene: TRBJ1-2
clone size: NA
D gene: NA
CDR3 protein: CASSFNLVRGYTF
CDR3 DNA: TGTGCCAGCAGCTTTAATCTCGTGCGGGGCTACACCTTC

V gene: TRBV4-1
J gene: TRBJ1-1
clone size: NA
D gene: NA
CDR3 protein: CASSQVQNTEAFF
CDR3 DNA: TGCGCCAGCAGCCAAGTCCAGAACACTGAAGCTTTCTTT

V gene: TRBV4-2
J gene: TRBJ2-3
clone size: NA
D gene: TRBD2
CDR3 protein: CASSLQAGVTDTQYF
CDR3 DNA: TGTGCCAGCAGCCTACAAGCGGGGGTCACAGATACGCAGTATTTT

V gene: TRBV6-6
J gene: TRBJ2-7
clone size: NA
D gene: TRBD1
CDR3 protein: CASSFTQGVGYEQYF
CDR3 DNA: TGTGCCAGCAGTTTCACCCAGGGGGTCGGCTACGAGCAGTACTTC

V gene: TRBV5-6
J gene: TRBJ1-2
clone size: NA
D gene: NA
CDR3 protein: CASSLWSNYGYTF
CDR3 DNA: TGTGCCAGCAGCTTGTGGTCTAACTATGGCTACACCTTC

V gene: TRBV4-1
J gene: TRBJ2-1
clone size: medium-sized
D gene: NA
CDR3 protein: CASSQEGGYNEQFF
CDR3 DNA: TGCGCCAGCAGCCAAGAGGGCGGCTACAATGAGCAGTTCTTC